A single sample is the source of the 24 T cell receptor beta chains below, sequenced in a study of blood T cell repertoires in COVID-19. Repertoires were generated with immunoSEQ multiplex PCR, while TCRdb's copy carries only in-frame clones and drops some. The table records under 50,000 clones, roughly 93% of them present only once. The sample taken for sequencing was peripheral blood. These receptors originate from a man aged 55-75 years with COVID-19, enrolled during active disease.

The V and J genes are TRBV3-1 (or the pseudogene TRBV3-2) and TRBJ1-6, with D possibly TRBD1 on 6 matching bases. This CDR3 spans 14 amino acids. V was trimmed by 5 bases and J by 10 bases, leaving 15 bases between them. Per germline, CDR1 LGHDT and CDR2 YNNKEL (reference sequence). This chain's CDR3 is CASSGQGRGSPLHF. CDR3 coding DNA: TGTGCCAGCAGCGGGCAGGGGAGGGGGTCACCCCTCCACTTT.

This chain joins TRBV28 and TRBJ2-7, with 12 bases that match TRBD1. V dropped 1 base and J dropped 3; count of bases not matched to a gene: 4. Per the germline V gene, CDR1 is MDHEN and CDR2 is SYDVKM. This CDR3 has 16 residues. CDR3 loop: CASSLSGTGGIYEQYF. CDR3 DNA sequence: TGTGCCAGCAGTTTATCCGGGACAGGGGGCATCTACGAGCAGTACTTC. Full variable domain (outside the CDR3, taken from reference TRBV28 and TRBJ2-7): DVKVTQSSRYLVKRTGEKVFLECVQDMDHENMFWYRQDPGLGLRLIYFSYDVKMKEKGDIPEGYSVSREKKERFSLILESASTNQTSMYLCASSLSGTGGIYEQYFGPGTRLTVT.

This chain joins TRBV2 and TRBJ1-6, with a possible D match to TRBD1 (5 bases). The germline V gene has CDR1 SNHLY and CDR2 FYNNEI. V was pared by 5 bases and J by 8 bases, with 25 bases between. CDR3 length: 18 residues. CDR3 DNA: TGTGCCAGCAGTCCTCTAGATTGGCGACAGCGGGGGGATTCACCCCTCCACTTT. Translated: CASSPLDWRQRGDSPLHF.

The J gene is TRBJ2-4, the V gene TRBV27; 7 bases line up with TRBD1. The germline gives CDR1 MNHEY, CDR2 SMNVEV (reference sequence). The CDR3 is 15 residues long. V lost 5 bases, J lost 0 bases, and 4 bases stayed unmatched. This CDR3 is CASSPWTGAKNIQYF. In DNA form, the CDR3 reads TGTGCCAGCAGTCCTTGGACAGGAGCCAAAAACATTCAGTACTTC.

The chain uses TRBV7-2 and TRBJ1-2, with TRBD1 matching 8 bases. The CDR3 is 17 residues long. J was trimmed by 8 bases and V by 6 bases; bases with no gene match: 20. Per germline, CDR1 SGHTA and CDR2 FQGNSA. The CDR3 DNA sequence: TGTGCCAGCAGTCGAACCCTGTCCCAGGGGGCGGTGGGAGGCTACACCTTC. It is translated as CASSRTLSQGAVGGYTF.

This clone was recorded only once. V is TRBV25-1 and J is TRBJ1-2; 10 nucleotides line up with TRBD1. This CDR3 is built from 14 residues. The V gene's germline CDR1 is MGHDK and CDR2 SYGVNS. V was pared by 4 bases and J by 8 bases, with 7 bases of the junction left unmatched. CDR3 in DNA: TGTGCCAGCAGTGGTTGGGACAGGGGAGACGGCTACACCTTC. It encodes CASSGWDRGDGYTF.

The rearrangement joins TRBV2 to TRBJ2-2, with D maybe TRBD2 (5 bases). This CDR3 region has 15 residues. The V gene's germline CDR1 is SNHLY and CDR2 FYNNEI. Trimming left V 9 bases short and J 4 bases short, with 18 bases between. CDR3 DNA: TGTGCCAGTTCCCCAAGTGCCGCGGGCACCGGGGAGCTGTTTTTT. Translated, it gives CASSPSAAGTGELFF.

There are a few counts of this clone. CDR3 sequence: CASRLSGRAYEQYF. CDR3 coding DNA: TGTGCCAGCAGGTTGAGCGGGAGGGCCTACGAGCAGTACTTC. The chain uses TRBV28 and TRBJ2-7; 10 bases line up with TRBD2. The CDR3 covers 14 residues. Germline V lookup: CDR1 MDHEN, CDR2 SYDVKM. V trimming: 6 bases; J trimming: 2 bases; junction bases outside the gene matches: 4.

CDR3 sequence reads: CASTSDRTRPQHF. In DNA, the CDR3 is TGTGCCAGCACCTCGGACAGGACCCGGCCCCAGCATTTT. The chain has TRBV12-3 or TRBV12-4 and TRBJ1-5; 7 nucleotides agree with TRBD1. Trimming cost V 7 bases and J 9 bases; bases outside gene matches: 9. CDR3 length: 13 amino acids.

The V call is TRBV28, the J call TRBJ2-1, with a weak D call TRBD1 (5 bases). V lost 1 base to trimming and J lost 2 bases, with 18 bases between them. CDR3 length equals 18 residues. Germline CDR1 MDHEN, CDR2 SYDVKM. In DNA, the CDR3 is TGTGCCAGCAGTTTATACCCAGACAGCTCCGTGACCTACAATGAGCAGTTCTTC. This sequence encodes CASSLYPDSSVTYNEQFF.

This clone was counted only a few times. CDR3 loop: CASRPGGGNYGYTF. CDR3 sequence (DNA): TGTGCCAGCAGGCCCGGGGGAGGTAACTATGGCTACACCTTC. The chain recombines TRBV28 with TRBJ1-2, with D maybe TRBD1 (5 bases). With 6 bases removed from V and 1 base from J, the gap between germline ends came to 12 bases. This CDR3 comprises 14 residues. Germline V gene sequence: CDR1 MDHEN, CDR2 SYDVKM.

The V call is TRBV30, the J call TRBJ1-2, with D uncertain. Trimming took off 1 base at V and 8 bases at J, with 11 bases between the two ends. The V gene's germline CDR1 is GTSNPN and CDR2 SVGIG (reference sequence). The CDR3 loop spans 12 amino acids. The CDR3 sequence is CAWSAPPEGYTF. The CDR3 DNA follows: TGTGCCTGGAGTGCCCCCCCTGAGGGCTACACCTTC.

This chain uses TRBV5-4 with TRBJ1-2; 9 bases align to TRBD1. Germline V CDR1 and CDR2: SGHNT, YYREEE (reference sequence). The CDR3 has 13 residues. Trimming cost V 1 base and J 8 bases; bases outside gene matches: 3. The CDR3 region has the DNA TGTGCCAGCAGCTTGACAGGGGGCCAAGGCTACACCTTC. It is translated as CASSLTGGQGYTF.

The chain is built from TRBV28 and TRBJ1-2; possibly TRBD1 for D (6 bases). The germline gives CDR1 MDHEN, CDR2 SYDVKM. The CDR3 sequence is 15 residues long. V gave up 6 bases and J gave up 3 bases, with 17 bases separating them. CDR3 residues: CASRPQGTLYYGYTF. The CDR3, as DNA: TGTGCCAGCAGGCCCCAGGGGACACTATACTATGGCTACACCTTC.

The chain combines TRBV5-1 with TRBJ2-3; D not resolved. Looked up from germline, CDR1 is SGHRS and CDR2 is YFSETQ. This CDR3 is 14 amino acids long. V was clipped by 5 bases and J by 2 bases, with 12 bases between them. CDR3 nucleotide sequence: TGCGCCAGCAGGGCGGCCGAGGCCACAGATACGCAGTATTTT. Translated: CASRAAEATDTQYF.

The rearrangement joins TRBV18 to TRBJ1-5; weak D call: TRBD1 (5 bases). Looked up from germline, CDR1 is KGHSH and CDR2 is LQKENI. The CDR3 is 15 residues long. The ends were cut back, 2 bases at V and 2 bases at J, with 10 bases in the middle. The CDR3 reads CASSPEEGRNQPQHF. The CDR3 DNA reads as TGTGCCAGCTCACCAGAGGAGGGGCGCAATCAGCCCCAGCATTTT. Using reference TRBV18 and TRBJ1-5 for the parts outside the CDR3, the full variable domain is NAGVMQNPRHLVRRRGQEARLRCSPMKGHSHVYWYRQLPEEGLKFMVYLQKENIIDESGMPKERFSAEFPKEGPSILRIQQVVRGDSAAYFCASSPEEGRNQPQHFGDGTRLSIL.

J is TRBJ1-5 and V is TRBV5-4; TRBD1 might be the D (5 bases). From germline, CDR1 is SGHNT and CDR2 YYREEE (reference sequence). The CDR3 is 13 amino acids. V was pared by 4 bases and J by 6 bases, with 11 bases between. CDR3 bases: TGTGCCAGCAGCCCCCCGGGGGGTCAGCCCCAGCATTTT. Encoded protein: CASSPPGGQPQHF.

V usage is TRBV7-2 and J usage is TRBJ1-2, with D possibly matching TRBD1 (5 bases). Germline CDR1 is SGHTA and CDR2 is FQGNSA. V was trimmed by 6 bases and J by 4 bases, leaving 18 bases between them. The CDR3 is 15 amino acids. CDR3 residues: CASRPPGGGLYGYTF. DNA of the CDR3: TGTGCCAGCAGGCCCCCGGGGGGAGGGCTCTATGGCTACACCTTC.

By share of the sample, this clone is medium-sized. Other DNA sequences in the sample encode the same CDR3. The rearrangement joins TRBV9 to TRBJ1-6, with D uncertain. Germline loops: CDR1 SGDLS, CDR2 YYNGEE. The CDR3 is made up of 15 amino acids. V was cut by 8 bases and J by 0 bases, with 12 bases left in between. The CDR3 loop is CASSTGDSYNSPLHF. The CDR3 DNA sequence: TGTGCCAGTTCCACGGGAGACTCCTATAATTCACCCCTCCACTTT.

The CDR3 DNA reads as TGTGCCAGCACCAATTTCCCCTATGGCTACACCTTC. Residues: CASTNFPYGYTF. This chain uses TRBV5-6 with TRBJ1-2; D unclear. Between the trimmed V and J ends, which lost 6 bases and 4 bases, there was a span of 10 bases. In germline, CDR1 is SGHDT, CDR2 YYEEEE. CDR3 size: 12 residues.

The chain combines TRBV2 with TRBJ1-5, with TRBD1 matching over 9 bases. This CDR3 spans 14 amino acids. The V and J ends lost 7 bases and 11 bases, in that order; junction bases with no gene match: 12. CDR1 and CDR2 from the germline V gene are SNHLY and FYNNEI. CDR3 sequence: CASIGQGSAGAQHF. The CDR3, as DNA: TGTGCCAGCATAGGACAGGGGTCCGCCGGAGCCCAGCATTTT.

The V call is TRBV5-1, the J call TRBJ1-4, with a possible D match to TRBD1 (6 bases). The germline gives CDR1 SGHRS, CDR2 YFSETQ. The CDR3 is 14 residues long. The V gene lost 2 bases and the J gene lost 7 bases, with 12 bases spanning the gap. The CDR3 loop is CASSFRGEGEKLFF. CDR3 sequence (DNA): TGCGCCAGCAGCTTCAGGGGAGAGGGTGAAAAACTGTTTTTT.

This clone was detected only once. This chain connects TRBV10-2 to TRBJ1-6; D perhaps matches TRBD1 (5 bases). CDR1 and CDR2 from the germline V gene are WSHSY and SAAADI. This CDR3 has 15 amino acids. Between the trimmed V and J ends, which lost 3 bases and 10 bases, there was a span of 16 bases. This CDR3 is CASSERDSPGSPLHF. The CDR3 nucleotides are TGCGCCAGCAGTGAACGGGACTCTCCGGGATCACCCCTCCACTTT.

CDR3 nucleotide sequence: TGTGCCAGCAGCCAAGACTTTAGAGGGGGTGGGAACACTGAAGCTTTCTTT. This encodes CASSQDFRGGGNTEAFF. V gene TRBV3-1 (or the pseudogene TRBV3-2) combines with J gene TRBJ1-1, with D possibly matching TRBD1 (6 bases). Trimming left V 0 bases short and J 1 base short, with 15 bases between. CDR1 and CDR2 (germline): LGHDT, YNNKEL (reference sequence). This CDR3 spans 17 amino acids.